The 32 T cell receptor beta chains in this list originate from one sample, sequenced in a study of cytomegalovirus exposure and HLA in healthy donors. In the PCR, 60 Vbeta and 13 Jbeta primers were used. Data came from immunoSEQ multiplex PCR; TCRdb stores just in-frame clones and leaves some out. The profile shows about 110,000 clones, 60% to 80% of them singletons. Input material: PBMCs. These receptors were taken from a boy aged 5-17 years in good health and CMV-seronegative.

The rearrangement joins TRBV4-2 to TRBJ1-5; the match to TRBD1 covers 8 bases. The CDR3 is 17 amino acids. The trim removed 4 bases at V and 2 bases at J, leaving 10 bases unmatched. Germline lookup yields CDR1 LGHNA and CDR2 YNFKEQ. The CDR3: CASSLKDRDAGNQPQHF. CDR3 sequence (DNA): TGTGCCAGCAGCCTAAAGGACAGGGATGCGGGCAATCAGCCCCAGCATTTT.

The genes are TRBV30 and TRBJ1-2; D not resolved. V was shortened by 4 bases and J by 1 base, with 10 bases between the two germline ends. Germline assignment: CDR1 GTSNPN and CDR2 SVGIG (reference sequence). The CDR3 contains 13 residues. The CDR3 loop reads CAWTHTVNYGYTF. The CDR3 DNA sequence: TGTGCCTGGACCCACACCGTTAACTATGGCTACACCTTC.

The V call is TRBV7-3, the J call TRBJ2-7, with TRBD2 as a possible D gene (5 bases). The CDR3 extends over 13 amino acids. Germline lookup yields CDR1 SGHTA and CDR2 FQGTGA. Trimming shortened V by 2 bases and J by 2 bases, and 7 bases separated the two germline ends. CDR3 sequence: CASSLGRAYEQYF. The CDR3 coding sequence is TGTGCCAGCAGCTTAGGGAGAGCCTACGAGCAGTACTTC.

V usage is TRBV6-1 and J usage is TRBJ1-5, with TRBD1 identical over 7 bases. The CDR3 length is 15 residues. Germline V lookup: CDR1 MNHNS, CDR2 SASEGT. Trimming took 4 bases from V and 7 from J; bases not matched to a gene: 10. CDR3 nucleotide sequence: TGTGCCAGCAGTGTCGAGACAGGGAGGCGGCAGCCCCAGCATTTT. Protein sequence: CASSVETGRRQPQHF.

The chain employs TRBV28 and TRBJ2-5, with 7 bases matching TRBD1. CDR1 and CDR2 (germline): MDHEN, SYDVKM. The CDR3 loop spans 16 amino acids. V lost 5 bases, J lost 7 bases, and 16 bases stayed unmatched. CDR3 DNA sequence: TGTGCCAGCAGTCCCCCGGGACAGTTATCACAGCGGACCCAGTACTTC. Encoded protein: CASSPPGQLSQRTQYF.

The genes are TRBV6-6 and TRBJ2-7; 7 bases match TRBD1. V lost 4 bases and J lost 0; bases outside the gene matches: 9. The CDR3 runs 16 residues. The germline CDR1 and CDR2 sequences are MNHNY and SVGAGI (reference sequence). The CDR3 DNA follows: TGTGCCAGCAGTTCGATTACCACAGGGGTCTCCTACGAGCAGTACTTC. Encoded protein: CASSSITTGVSYEQYF.

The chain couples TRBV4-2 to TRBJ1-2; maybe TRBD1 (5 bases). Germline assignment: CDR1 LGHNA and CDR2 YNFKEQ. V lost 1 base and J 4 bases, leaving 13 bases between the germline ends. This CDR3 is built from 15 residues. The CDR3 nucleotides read TGTGCCAGCAGCCAAGGAGCCGGGGGTGCCTATGGCTACACCTTC. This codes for CASSQGAGGAYGYTF.

The DNA of the CDR3 is TGTGCCACCAAGATCCGGGACAGGGCCCCAGATACGCAGTATTTT. This gives the protein CATKIRDRAPDTQYF. The chain combines TRBV6-5 with TRBJ2-3; 9 bases are shared with TRBD1. V gave up 10 bases and J gave up 4 bases; unmatched junction bases: 12. Germline-derived CDR1 and CDR2 are MNHEY and SVGAGI. This CDR3 contains 15 residues.

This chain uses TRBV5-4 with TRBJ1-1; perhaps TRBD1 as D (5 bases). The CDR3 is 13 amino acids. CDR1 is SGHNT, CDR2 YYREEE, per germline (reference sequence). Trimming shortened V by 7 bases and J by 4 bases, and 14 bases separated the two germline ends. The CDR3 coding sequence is TGTGCCAGCTTTCAGGGTCTTGGCACTGAAGCTTTCTTT. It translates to CASFQGLGTEAFF.

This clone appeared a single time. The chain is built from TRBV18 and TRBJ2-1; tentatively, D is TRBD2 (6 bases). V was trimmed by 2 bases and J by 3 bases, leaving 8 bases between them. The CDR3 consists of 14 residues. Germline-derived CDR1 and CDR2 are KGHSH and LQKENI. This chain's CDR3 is CASSPGGNYNEQFF. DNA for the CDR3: TGTGCCAGCTCACCAGGGGGGAACTACAATGAGCAGTTCTTC.

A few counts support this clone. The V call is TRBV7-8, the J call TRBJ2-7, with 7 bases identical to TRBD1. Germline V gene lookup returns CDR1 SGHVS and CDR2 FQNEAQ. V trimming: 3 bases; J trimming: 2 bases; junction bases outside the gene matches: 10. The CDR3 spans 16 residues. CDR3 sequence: CASSFDPGQRAYEQYF. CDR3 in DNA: TGTGCCAGCAGCTTCGACCCGGGACAGCGAGCCTACGAGCAGTACTTC.

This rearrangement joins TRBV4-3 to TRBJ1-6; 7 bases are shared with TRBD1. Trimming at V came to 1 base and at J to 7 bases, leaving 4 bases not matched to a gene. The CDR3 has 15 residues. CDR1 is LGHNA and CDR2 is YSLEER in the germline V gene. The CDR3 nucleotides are TGCGCCAGCAGCCAAGTAAGGGGGCAGAATTCACCCCTCCACTTT. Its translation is CASSQVRGQNSPLHF.

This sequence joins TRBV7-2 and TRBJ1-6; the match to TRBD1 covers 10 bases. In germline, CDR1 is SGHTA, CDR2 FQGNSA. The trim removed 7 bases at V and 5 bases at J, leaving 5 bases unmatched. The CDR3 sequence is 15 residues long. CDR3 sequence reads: CASNRDRGNNSPLHF. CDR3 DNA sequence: TGTGCCAGCAACAGGGACAGGGGTAATAATTCACCCCTCCACTTT.

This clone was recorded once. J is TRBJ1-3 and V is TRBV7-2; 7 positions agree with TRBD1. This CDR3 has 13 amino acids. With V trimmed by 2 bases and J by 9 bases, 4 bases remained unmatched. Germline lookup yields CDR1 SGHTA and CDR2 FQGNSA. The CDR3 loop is CASSLMRDSTIYF. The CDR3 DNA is TGTGCCAGCAGCTTAATGCGGGACAGCACCATATATTTT.

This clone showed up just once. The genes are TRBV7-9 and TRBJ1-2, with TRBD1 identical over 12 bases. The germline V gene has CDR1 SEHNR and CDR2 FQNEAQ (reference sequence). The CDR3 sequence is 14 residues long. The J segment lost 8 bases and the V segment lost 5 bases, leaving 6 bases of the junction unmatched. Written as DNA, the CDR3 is TGTGCCAGCAGCCAGGGACAGGGGGCGCGGGGCTACACCTTC. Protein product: CASSQGQGARGYTF.

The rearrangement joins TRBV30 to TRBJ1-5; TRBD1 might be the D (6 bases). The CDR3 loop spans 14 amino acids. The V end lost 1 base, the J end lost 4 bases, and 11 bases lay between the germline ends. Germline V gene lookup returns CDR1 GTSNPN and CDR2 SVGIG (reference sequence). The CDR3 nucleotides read TGTGCCTGGAGTGGGGACAAGGAAAATCAGCCCCAGCATTTT. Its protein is CAWSGDKENQPQHF.

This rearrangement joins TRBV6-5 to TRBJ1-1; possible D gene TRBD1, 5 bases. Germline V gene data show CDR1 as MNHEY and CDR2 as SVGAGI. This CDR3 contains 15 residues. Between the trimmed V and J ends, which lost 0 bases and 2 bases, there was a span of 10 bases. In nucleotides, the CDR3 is TGTGCCAGCAGTTACTCCTTTACAGGCAACACTGAAGCTTTCTTT. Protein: CASSYSFTGNTEAFF.

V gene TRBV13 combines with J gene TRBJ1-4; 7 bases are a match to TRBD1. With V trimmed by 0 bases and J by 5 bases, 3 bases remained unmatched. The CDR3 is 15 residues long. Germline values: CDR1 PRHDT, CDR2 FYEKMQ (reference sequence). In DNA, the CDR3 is TGTGCCAGCAGCTTAGGGACAGGGTTCAATGAAAAACTGTTTTTT. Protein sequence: CASSLGTGFNEKLFF.

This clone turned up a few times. In nucleotides, the CDR3 is TGTGCCAGCAGTGACTCGGAGGGAGTCACCCCTATCCCCTACGAGCAGTACTTC. This encodes CASSDSEGVTPIPYEQYF. The genes are TRBV6-4 and TRBJ2-7, with a tentative D call TRBD2 (6 bases). Per germline, CDR1 MRHNA and CDR2 SNTAGT. V lost 0 bases, J lost 2 bases, and 20 bases lay in between. The CDR3 is made up of 18 amino acids.

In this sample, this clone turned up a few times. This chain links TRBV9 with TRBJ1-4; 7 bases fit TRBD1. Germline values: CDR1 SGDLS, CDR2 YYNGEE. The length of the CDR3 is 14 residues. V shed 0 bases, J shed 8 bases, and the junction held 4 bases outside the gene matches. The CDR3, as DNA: TGTGCCAGCAGCGTAGAGGGGGCAGCCGAAAAACTGTTTTTT. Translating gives CASSVEGAAEKLFF.

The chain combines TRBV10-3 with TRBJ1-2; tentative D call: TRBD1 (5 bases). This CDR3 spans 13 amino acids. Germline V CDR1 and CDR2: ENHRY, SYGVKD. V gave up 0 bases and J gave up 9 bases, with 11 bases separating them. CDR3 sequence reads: CAISESGGLSYTF. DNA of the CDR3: TGTGCCATCAGTGAGTCGGGGGGTCTGAGCTACACCTTC.

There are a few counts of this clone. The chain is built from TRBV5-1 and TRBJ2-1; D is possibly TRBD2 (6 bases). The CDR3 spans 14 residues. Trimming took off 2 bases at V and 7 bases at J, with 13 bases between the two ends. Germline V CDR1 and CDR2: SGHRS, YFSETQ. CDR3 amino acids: CASSFDRLGNEQFF. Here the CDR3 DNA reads TGCGCCAGCAGCTTCGATAGACTAGGGAATGAGCAGTTCTTC.

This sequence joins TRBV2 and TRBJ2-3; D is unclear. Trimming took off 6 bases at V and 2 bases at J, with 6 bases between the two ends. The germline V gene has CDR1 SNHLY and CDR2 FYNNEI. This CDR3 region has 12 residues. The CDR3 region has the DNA TGTGCCAGCAGCCTCGTCACAGATACGCAGTATTTT. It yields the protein CASSLVTDTQYF.

This CDR3 is CASSTPDREGYTF. Here the CDR3 DNA reads TGTGCCAGCAGCACCCCGGACAGGGAAGGCTACACCTTC. This chain joins TRBV5-4 and TRBJ1-2, with TRBD1 identical over 8 bases. With 4 bases clipped from V and 8 bases from J, the junction kept 7 bases outside the gene matches. The length of the CDR3 is 13 residues. Germline V gene sequence: CDR1 SGHNT, CDR2 YYREEE (reference sequence).

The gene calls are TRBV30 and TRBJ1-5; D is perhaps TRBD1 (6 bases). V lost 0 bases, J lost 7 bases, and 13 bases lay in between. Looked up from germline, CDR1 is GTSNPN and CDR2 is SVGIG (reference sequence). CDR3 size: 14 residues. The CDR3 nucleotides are TGTGCCTGGAGTGTATTTGGGGGCCAACAGCCCCAGCATTTT. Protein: CAWSVFGGQQPQHF.

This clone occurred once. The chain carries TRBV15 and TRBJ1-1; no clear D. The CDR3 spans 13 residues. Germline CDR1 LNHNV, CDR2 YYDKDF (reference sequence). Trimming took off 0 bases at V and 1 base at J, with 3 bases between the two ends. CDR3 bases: TGTGCCACCAGCAGAGACCAGAACACTGAAGCTTTCTTT. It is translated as CATSRDQNTEAFF.

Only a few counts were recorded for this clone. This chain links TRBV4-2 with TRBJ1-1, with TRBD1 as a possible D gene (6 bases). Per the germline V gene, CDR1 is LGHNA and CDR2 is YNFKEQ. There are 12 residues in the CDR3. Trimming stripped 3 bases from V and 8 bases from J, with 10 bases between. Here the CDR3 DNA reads TGTGCCAGCAGCCAGCACAGGGCAGAAGCTTTCTTT. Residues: CASSQHRAEAFF.

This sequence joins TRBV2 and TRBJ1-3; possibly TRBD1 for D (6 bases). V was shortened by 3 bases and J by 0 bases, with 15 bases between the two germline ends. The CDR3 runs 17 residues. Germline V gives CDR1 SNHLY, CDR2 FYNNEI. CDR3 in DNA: TGTGCCAGCAGTGAGAACAGGGCGCCGAGCTCTGGAAACACCATATATTTT. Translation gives CASSENRAPSSGNTIYF.

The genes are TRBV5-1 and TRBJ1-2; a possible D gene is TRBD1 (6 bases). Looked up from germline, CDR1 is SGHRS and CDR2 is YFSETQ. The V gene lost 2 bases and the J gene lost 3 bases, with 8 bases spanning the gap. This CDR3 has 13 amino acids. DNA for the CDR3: TGCGCCAGCAGCTTATCAGGGGACTATGGCTACACCTTC. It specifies CASSLSGDYGYTF. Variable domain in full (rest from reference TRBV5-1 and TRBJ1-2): KAGVTQTPRYLIKTRGQQVTLSCSPISGHRSVSWYQQTPGQGLQFLFEYFSETQRNKGNFPGRFSGRQFSNSRSEMNVSTLELGDSALYLCASSLSGDYGYTFGSGTRLTVV.

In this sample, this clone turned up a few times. The CDR3 bases are TGTGCCAGCCGGGGGAGGAAGGATGAGCAGTTCTTC. This codes for CASRGRKDEQFF. This sequence joins TRBV7-9 and TRBJ2-1, with D possibly TRBD2 on 6 matching bases. The V gene lost 8 bases and the J gene lost 8 bases, with 13 bases spanning the gap. Per germline, CDR1 SEHNR and CDR2 FQNEAQ (reference sequence). The length of the CDR3 is 12 residues.

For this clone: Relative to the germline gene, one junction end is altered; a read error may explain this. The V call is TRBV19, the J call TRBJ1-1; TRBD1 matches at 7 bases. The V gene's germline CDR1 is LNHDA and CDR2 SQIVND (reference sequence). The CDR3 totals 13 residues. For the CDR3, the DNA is TGTGCCAGTAGTATCTGGGACAGCCCTGATGCTTTCTTT. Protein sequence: CASSIWDSPDAFF.

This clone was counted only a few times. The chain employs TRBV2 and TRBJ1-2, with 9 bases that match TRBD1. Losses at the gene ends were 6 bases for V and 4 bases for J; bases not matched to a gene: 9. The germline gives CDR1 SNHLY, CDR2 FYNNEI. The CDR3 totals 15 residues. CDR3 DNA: TGTGCCAGCAGCGCCGGACAGGGGCCCCTCTATGGCTACACCTTC. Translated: CASSAGQGPLYGYTF. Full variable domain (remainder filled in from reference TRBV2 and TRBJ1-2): EPEVTQTPSHQVTQMGQEVILRCVPISNHLYFYWYRQILGQKVEFLVSFYNNEISEKSEIFDDQFSVERPDGSNFTLKIRSTKLEDSAMYFCASSAGQGPLYGYTFGSGTRLTVV.